A selection of T cell receptor beta chains follows, all from one sample in a study of blood T cell repertoires in COVID-19. Measured with immunoSEQ multiplex PCR; TCRdb has only the in-frame clones, and not every one. The data show nearly 400,000 clones, just under 90% seen once. Sequencing was carried out using PBMCs or T cells enriched from blood (not recorded which). The receptors stem from a woman aged 25 to 39 who had recovered from COVID-19. The CDR3 runs from the conserved cysteine through the conserved F or W. Fields, in order: J gene, V gene, clone size, D gene, CDR3 DNA, CDR3 protein. A D gene is named only where the DNA matches it firmly. For some rows the clone size is stated as once, few or many, or as a class when expanded; others skip it.

TRBJ1-4 | TRBV25-1 | - | TRBD1 | TGTGCCAGCAGTGACCGGGACAGACTCCCCCTCCAGGTTGAAAAACTGTTTTTT | CASSDRDRLPLQVEKLFF
TRBJ1-2 | TRBV6-5 | - | TRBD1 | TGTGCCAGCAGCTGGGACAGGGAGGTTCGTTATGGCTACACCTTC | CASSWDREVRYGYTF
TRBJ2-3 | TRBV9 | - | - | TGTGCCAGCAGCGTTACCCGGTGGCGGGCCACAGATACGCAGTATTTT | CASSVTRWRATDTQYF
TRBJ1-1 | TRBV27 | - | TRBD1 | TGTGCCAGCAGTTACGCAGGGGGTAACACTGAAGCTTTCTTT | CASSYAGGNTEAFF
TRBJ1-1 | TRBV18 | - | - | TGTGCCAGCTCACCATCACAGGGCGACACTGAAGCTTTCTTT | CASSPSQGDTEAFF
TRBJ1-6 | TRBV5-1 | - | - | TGCGCCAGCAGCTCCGGGGATAATTCACCCCTCCACTTT | CASSSGDNSPLHF
TRBJ2-1 | TRBV30 | once | TRBD2 | TGTGCCTGGAGTGGTTTGGGGGGGAGCTCCTACAATGAGCAGTTCTTC | CAWSGLGGSSYNEQFF
TRBJ2-1 | TRBV24-1 | - | TRBD2 | TGTGCCACCAGTGACCCATCTAGCGGGAGGAAGATGGACAATGAGCAGTTCTTC | CATSDPSSGRKMDNEQFF
TRBJ2-7 | TRBV9 | - | TRBD2 | TGTGCCAGCAGCGTCGGACTAGCGGTTTACGAGCAGTACTTC | CASSVGLAVYEQYF
TRBJ2-1 | TRBV19 | - | TRBD2 | TGTGCCAGTAGGCCCGTGAGCGGGGGCTACAATGAGCAGTTCTTC | CASRPVSGGYNEQFF
TRBJ1-2 | TRBV27 | - | - | TGTGCCAGCAGTTTATTCGCAGATAATGGCTACACCTTC | CASSLFADNGYTF
TRBJ2-7 | TRBV11-2 | - | TRBD2 | TGTGCCAGCAGCGTTGAGCGGGGGAAAAACGAGCAGTACTTC | CASSVERGKNEQYF
TRBJ1-2 | TRBV2 | once | TRBD1 | TGTGCCAGCAGTGCCCGTACAAGTACAGGGGAGAATGGCTACACCTTC | CASSARTSTGENGYTF
TRBJ2-1 | TRBV7-9 | - | - | TGTGCCAGCAGCTCTGACAGTAGGCTCTACAATGAGCAGTTCTTC | CASSSDSRLYNEQFF
TRBJ2-7 | TRBV6-5 | - | TRBD1 | TGTGCCAGCAGTTACTCGCTACAGGGGTCCCACGAGCAGTACTTC | CASSYSLQGSHEQYF
TRBJ2-1 | TRBV7-3 | few | TRBD1 | TGTGCCAGCAGCTTATCGGGACAGGGCGGAAATGAGCAGTTCTTC | CASSLSGQGGNEQFF